A selection of T cell receptor beta chains follows, all from one sample in a study of cytomegalovirus exposure and HLA in healthy donors. The repertoire was sequenced with immunoSEQ multiplex PCR; TCRdb's copy has only in-frame clones and lacks some. The table includes about 400,000 clones, around 86% detected once. The sequencing input was PBMCs. These TCRs come from a woman under 30 in good health and CMV-seronegative. CDR3s include the opening cysteine and the closing phenylalanine or tryptophan. Fields, in order: D gene, V gene, J gene, clone size, CDR3 protein, CDR3 DNA. A D gene is named only where the DNA matches it firmly. Size is omitted from some rows. Given values are once, few, many or a class for expanded clones.

-	TRBV4-2	TRBJ2-3	once	CASSQDLVATDTQYF	TGTGCCAGCAGCCAAGATTTGGTAGCGACAGATACGCAGTATTTT
TRBD2	TRBV10-1	TRBJ2-2	-	CAAGTSGHTGELFF	TGCGCCGCCGGGACTAGCGGTCACACCGGGGAGCTGTTTTTT
-	TRBV29-1	TRBJ1-3	once	CSVEPQGTGNTIYF	TGCAGCGTTGAGCCCCAGGGTACTGGAAACACCATATATTTT
TRBD1	TRBV7-9	TRBJ1-1	-	CASSRGTGAGMNTEAFF	TGTGCCAGCAGCCGTGGGACAGGGGCTGGGATGAACACTGAAGCTTTCTTT
-	TRBV30	TRBJ2-1	-	CAWSVLGGQQFF	TGTGCCTGGAGTGTACTAGGCGGACAGCAGTTCTTC
-	TRBV27	TRBJ2-7	-	CASSILGRKYEQYF	TGTGCCAGCAGTATCCTAGGGAGAAAGTACGAGCAGTACTTC
-	TRBV6-5	TRBJ2-5	-	CASSYSQLAWAQYF	TGTGCCAGCAGTTACTCCCAACTAGCTTGGGCCCAGTACTTC
-	TRBV6-1	TRBJ1-1	-	CASSDQGYYTEAFF	TGTGCCAGCAGTGACCAGGGGTACTACACTGAAGCTTTCTTT
-	TRBV6-5	TRBJ1-2	-	CASSPGYGYTF	TGTGCCAGCAGTCCAGGCTATGGCTACACCTTC
-	TRBV20-1	TRBJ2-1	-	CSARVSEQFF	TGCAGTGCTAGAGTTAGTGAGCAGTTCTTC
-	TRBV28	TRBJ1-3	-	CASTITGTAGNTIYF	TGTGCCAGCACCATTACCGGGACTGCAGGAAACACCATATATTTT
-	TRBV28	TRBJ1-2	-	CAVHAGNYGYTF	TGTGCCGTTCACGCGGGGAACTATGGCTACACCTTC
TRBD1	TRBV19	TRBJ1-5	-	CASSIAGYRGTGDQPQHF	TGTGCCAGTAGTATCGCCGGTTACAGGGGGACAGGTGATCAGCCCCAGCATTTT
-	TRBV6-1	TRBJ2-7	-	CASSDRDYSYEQYF	TGTGCCAGCAGTGACCGGGATTACTCCTACGAGCAGTACTTC
-	TRBV7-9	TRBJ2-1	few	CASRTDYNEQFF	TGTGCCAGCAGGACAGACTACAATGAGCAGTTCTTC
-	TRBV11-2	TRBJ1-6	few	CASSLDSAYYSPLHF	TGTGCCAGCAGCTTAGATTCCGCCTACTATTCACCCCTCCACTTT